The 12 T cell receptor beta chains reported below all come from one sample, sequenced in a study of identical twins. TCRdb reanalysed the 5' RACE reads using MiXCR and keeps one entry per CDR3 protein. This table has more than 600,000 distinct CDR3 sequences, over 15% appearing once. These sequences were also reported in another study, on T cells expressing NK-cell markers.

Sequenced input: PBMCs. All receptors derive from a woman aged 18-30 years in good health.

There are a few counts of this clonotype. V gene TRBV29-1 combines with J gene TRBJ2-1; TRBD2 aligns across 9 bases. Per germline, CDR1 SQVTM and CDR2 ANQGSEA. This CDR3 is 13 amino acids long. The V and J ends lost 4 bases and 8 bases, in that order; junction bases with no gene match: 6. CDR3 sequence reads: CSVAREGYDEQFF. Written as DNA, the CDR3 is TGCAGCGTTGCGCGGGAGGGGTACGATGAGCAGTTCTTC.

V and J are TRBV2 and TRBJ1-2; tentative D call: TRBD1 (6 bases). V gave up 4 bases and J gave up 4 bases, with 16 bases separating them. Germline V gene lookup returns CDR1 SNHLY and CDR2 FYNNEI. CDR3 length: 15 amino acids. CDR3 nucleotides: TGTGCCAGCAGTGGACTTCAGGGCAGGGGCTATGGCTACACCTTC. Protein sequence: CASSGLQGRGYGYTF.

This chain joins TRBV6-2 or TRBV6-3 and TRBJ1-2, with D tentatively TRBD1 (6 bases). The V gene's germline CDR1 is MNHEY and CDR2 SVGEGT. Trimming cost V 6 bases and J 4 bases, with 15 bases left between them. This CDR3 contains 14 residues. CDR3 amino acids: CASSPRGASYGYTF. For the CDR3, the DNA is TGTGCCAGCAGCCCCCGGGGGGCCTCCTATGGCTACACCTTC.

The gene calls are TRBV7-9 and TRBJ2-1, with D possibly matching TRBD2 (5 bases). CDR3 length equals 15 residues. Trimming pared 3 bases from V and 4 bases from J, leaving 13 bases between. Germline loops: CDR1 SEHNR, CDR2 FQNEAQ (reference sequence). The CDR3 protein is CASSFKAREYNEQFF. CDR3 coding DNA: TGTGCCAGCAGCTTTAAAGCAAGGGAGTACAATGAGCAGTTCTTC. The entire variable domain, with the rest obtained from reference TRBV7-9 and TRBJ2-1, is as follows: DTGVSQNPRHKITKRGQNVTFRCDPISEHNRLYWYRQTLGQGPEFLTYFQNEAQLEKSRLLSDRFSAERPKGSFSTLEIQRTEQGDSAMYLCASSFKAREYNEQFFGPGTRLTVL.

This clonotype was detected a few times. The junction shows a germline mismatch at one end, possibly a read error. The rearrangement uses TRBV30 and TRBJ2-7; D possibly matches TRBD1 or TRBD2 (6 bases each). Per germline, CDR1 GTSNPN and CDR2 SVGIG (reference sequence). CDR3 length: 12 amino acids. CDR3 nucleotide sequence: TGTGCCGGGAGGAGGGGGGCCTACGAGCAGTACTTC. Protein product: CAGRRGAYEQYF. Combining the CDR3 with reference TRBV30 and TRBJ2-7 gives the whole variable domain SQTIHQWPATLVQPVGSPLSLECTVEGTSNPNLYWYRQAAGRGLQLLFYSVGIGQISSEVPQNLSASRPQDRQFILSSKKLLLSDSGFYLCAGRRGAYEQYFGPGTRLTVT.

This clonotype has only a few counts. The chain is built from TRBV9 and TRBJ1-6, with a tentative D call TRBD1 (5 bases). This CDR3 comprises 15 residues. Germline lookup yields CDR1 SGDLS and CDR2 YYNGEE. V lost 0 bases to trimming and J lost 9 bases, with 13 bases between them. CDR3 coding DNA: TGTGCCAGCAGCGTAGTTGACAACCAGGGTTCACCCCTCCACTTT. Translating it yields CASSVVDNQGSPLHF.

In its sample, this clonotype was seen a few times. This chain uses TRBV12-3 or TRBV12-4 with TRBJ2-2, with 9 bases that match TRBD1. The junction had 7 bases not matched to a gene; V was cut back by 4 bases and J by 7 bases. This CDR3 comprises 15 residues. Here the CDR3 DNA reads TGTGCCAGCAGTTCGCGGGACAGGGTAAACGGGGAGCTGTTTTTT. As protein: CASSSRDRVNGELFF.

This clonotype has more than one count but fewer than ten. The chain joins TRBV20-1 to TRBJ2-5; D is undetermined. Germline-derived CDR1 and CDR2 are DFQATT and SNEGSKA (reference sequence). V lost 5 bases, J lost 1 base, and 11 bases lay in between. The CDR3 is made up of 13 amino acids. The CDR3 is CSAARAGQETQYF. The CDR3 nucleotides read TGCAGTGCTGCTAGGGCAGGCCAAGAGACCCAGTACTTC.

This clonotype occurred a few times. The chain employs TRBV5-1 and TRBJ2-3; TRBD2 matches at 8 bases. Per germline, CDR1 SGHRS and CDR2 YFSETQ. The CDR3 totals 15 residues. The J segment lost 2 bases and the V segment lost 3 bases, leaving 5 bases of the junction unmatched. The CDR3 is CASSSSGSDTDTQYF. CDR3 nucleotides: TGCGCCAGCAGCTCCAGCGGGAGCGACACAGATACGCAGTATTTT. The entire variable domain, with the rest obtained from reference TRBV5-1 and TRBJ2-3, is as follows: KAGVTQTPRYLIKTRGQQVTLSCSPISGHRSVSWYQQTPGQGLQFLFEYFSETQRNKGNFPGRFSGRQFSNSRSEMNVSTLELGDSALYLCASSSSGSDTDTQYFGPGTRLTVL.

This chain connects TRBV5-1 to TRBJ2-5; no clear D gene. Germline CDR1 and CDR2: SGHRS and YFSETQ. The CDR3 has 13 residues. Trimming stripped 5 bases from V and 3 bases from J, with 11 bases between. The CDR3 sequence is CASRVGLKETQYF. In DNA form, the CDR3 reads TGCGCCAGCAGGGTCGGATTAAAAGAGACCCAGTACTTC.

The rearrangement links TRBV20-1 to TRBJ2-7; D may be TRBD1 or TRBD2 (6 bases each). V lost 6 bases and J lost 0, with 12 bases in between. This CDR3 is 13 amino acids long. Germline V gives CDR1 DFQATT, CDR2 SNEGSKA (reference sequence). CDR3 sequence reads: CSAPKGGSYEQYF. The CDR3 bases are TGCAGTGCCCCTAAGGGGGGCTCCTACGAGCAGTACTTC.

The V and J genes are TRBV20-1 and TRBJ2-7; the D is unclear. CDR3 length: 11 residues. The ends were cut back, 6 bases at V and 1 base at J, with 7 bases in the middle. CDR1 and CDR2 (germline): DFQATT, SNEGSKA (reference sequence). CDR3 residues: CSAQRSYEQYF. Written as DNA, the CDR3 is TGCAGTGCCCAAAGGTCCTACGAGCAGTACTTC.